This entry concerns a single T cell receptor beta chain. The specificity of this receptor is unknown. The record has no base qualities; no much larger clone is one base away. The data originate from a study of blood T cell repertoires in COVID-19 (dated by TCRdb to between 2020 and 2021). A note on the overall study: Samples from collaborators originated in the United States, Italy and Spain and spanned both the acute and convalescent phases of COVID-19. The samples were drawn from two sources: the first 160 participants of the ongoing ImmuneRACE study, and 950 to 1,500 subjects contributed by 6 global collaborators. Subjects who had been exposed to COVID-19, were actively infected with it, or had recovered from it provided the deeply sampled blood TCRbeta repertoires that made up the dataset. Where available, HLA class I and class II types were taken from metadata supplied by the sample provider and were not determined by assay-based typing. The prospective study material was composed of cDNA or gDNA derived from T cells, B-cell-depleted T cells, or PBMCs. Nearly every sample came with metadata listing a de-identified subject ID, COVID-19 status, age in years and sex. The repertoires were released in a freely available public database intended as a resource for research on the immune response to SARS-CoV-2.

The junction carries 12 bases between V and J, which are trimmed by 0 bases and 4 bases respectively. Reading from cysteine to phenylalanine, the CDR3 counts 16 amino acids. The CDR3 DNA has 48 bases and is translated from base 1. CDR1 MGHRA and CDR2 YSYEKL were looked up in the germline V gene. TCRbeta CDR3 regions were amplified from genomic DNA using the immunoSEQ Assay, a bias-controlled multiplex PCR. In the paper's pipeline: Within the assay, amplification of reference gene primers was used to estimate how many nucleated cells each sample contained. To quantify the absolute abundance of each unique TCRbeta CDR3 rearrangement, sequence reads were collapsed and filtered. Productive Simpson clonality was computed per sample as the square root of Simpson's diversity index over productive rearrangements. This is the immuneACCESS table as TCRdb keeps it, with only in-frame sequences that have V and J called. A part of the clones is gone; compared with another copy, unresolved V genes explain less than half, and the rest is unexplained. The V and J calls and clone size are taken from that table; D and trimming were inferred from the DNA. A total of under 200,000 clones appear in this sample, 70% to 80% of them only once. The ten largest clones represent 8.1% of the sample.

One collaborating source in Seattle enrolled patients while the patients were actively infected and followed the patients over time throughout the course of disease. Whole blood was collected in K2EDTA tubes by collaborating institutions according to the institutions' own protocols. For TCRbeta analysis, collaborators shipped samples in one of three forms: frozen whole blood, isolated PBMCs, or DNA extracted from either of those sample types. The full study reports these points: Clinical and demographic metadata were provided uncurated, with the amount varying by source and participant.

Sequencing was done on a sample of peripheral blood. The sequence joins TRBV4-1 to TRBJ2-2; TRBD2 might be the D gene, on 5 matching bases. This clonotype originated in a woman in her sixties or seventies with COVID-19, enrolled during active disease. The nucleotide sequence reads TGCGCCAGCAGCCAAGAGGAGGCCACACCCACCGGGGAGCTGTTTTTT. Its protein is CASSQEEATPTGELFF.